This TCR beta chain stems from a study of long-term antiretroviral therapy in people with HIV. At survey level, the immunoSEQ assay was run in its v3.0 version. Generated by immunoSEQ multiplex PCR, the TCRdb table keeps only in-frame clones and is missing some. This table has 42,000 or so clones, roughly 90% appearing once. Per donor, a minimum of one pre-ART and a minimum of two post-ART PBMC samples were available. Germline loops: CDR1 LNHDA, CDR2 SQIVND (reference sequence). J gave up 5 bases and V 3 bases, and 2 bases lay outside the gene matches. CDR3 length: 14 amino acids. This receptor was taken from a woman aged 45-59 years with HIV. The genes are TRBV19 and TRBJ2-7; 12 bases agree with TRBD1. The sequences come from unsorted PBMCs, collected 1.2 years after starting antiretroviral therapy. This CDR3 is CASSIGTGGHEQYF. The CDR3 DNA reads as TGTGCCAGTAGTATTGGGACAGGGGGCCACGAGCAGTACTTC.